Detailed here is one T cell receptor (beta chain). Sequencing used immunoSEQ multiplex PCR; TCRdb keeps in-frame clones, though not all of them. The sample has approximately 60,000 clones, more than 65% seen once. The sample belongs to a study of T cell responses to AZD1222 COVID-19 vaccine. Trimming at V came to 5 bases and at J to 2 bases, leaving 8 bases not matched to a gene. Germline CDR1 is LGHDT and CDR2 is YNNKEL (reference sequence). The CDR3 loop spans 16 amino acids. This clonotype originated in an adult in good health. The rearrangement joins TRBV3-1 (or the pseudogene TRBV3-2) to TRBJ2-1; 8 bases align to TRBD2. The sample was peripheral blood, taken on day 0 of AZD1222 vaccination. CDR3 nucleotides: TGTGCCAGCAGCTTTCTAGCGGGCCACACCTACAATGAGCAGTTCTTC. This translates into CASSFLAGHTYNEQFF.